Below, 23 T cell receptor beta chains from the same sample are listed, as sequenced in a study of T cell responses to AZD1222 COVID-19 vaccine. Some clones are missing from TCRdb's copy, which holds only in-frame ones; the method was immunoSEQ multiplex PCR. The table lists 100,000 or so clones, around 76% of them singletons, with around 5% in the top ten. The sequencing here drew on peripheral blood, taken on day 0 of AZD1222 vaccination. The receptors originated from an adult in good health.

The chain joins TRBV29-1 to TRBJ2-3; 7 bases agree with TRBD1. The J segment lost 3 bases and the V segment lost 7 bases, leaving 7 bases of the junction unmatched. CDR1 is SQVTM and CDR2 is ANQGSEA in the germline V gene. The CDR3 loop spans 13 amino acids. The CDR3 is CSATGVETDTQYF. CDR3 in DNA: TGCAGCGCAACAGGGGTTGAGACAGATACGCAGTATTTT.

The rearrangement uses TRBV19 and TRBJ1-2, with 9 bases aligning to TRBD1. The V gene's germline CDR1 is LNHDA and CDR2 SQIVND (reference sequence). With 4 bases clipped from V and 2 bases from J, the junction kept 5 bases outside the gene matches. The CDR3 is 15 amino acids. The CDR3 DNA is TGTGCCAGTAGTAAGGGGACAGGGAAAAACTATGGCTACACCTTC. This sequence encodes CASSKGTGKNYGYTF.

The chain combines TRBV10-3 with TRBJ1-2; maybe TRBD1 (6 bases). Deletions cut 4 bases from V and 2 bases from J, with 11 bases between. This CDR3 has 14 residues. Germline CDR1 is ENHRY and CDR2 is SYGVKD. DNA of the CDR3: TGTGCCATCAGTGCGACCACAGGGAACTATGGCTACACCTTC. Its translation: CAISATTGNYGYTF.

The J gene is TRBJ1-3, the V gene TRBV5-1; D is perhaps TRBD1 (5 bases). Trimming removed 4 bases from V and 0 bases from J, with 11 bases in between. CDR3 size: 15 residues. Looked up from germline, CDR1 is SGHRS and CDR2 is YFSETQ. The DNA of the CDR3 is TGCGCCAGCAGCACTCAGGGTTACTCTGGAAACACCATATATTTT. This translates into CASSTQGYSGNTIYF.

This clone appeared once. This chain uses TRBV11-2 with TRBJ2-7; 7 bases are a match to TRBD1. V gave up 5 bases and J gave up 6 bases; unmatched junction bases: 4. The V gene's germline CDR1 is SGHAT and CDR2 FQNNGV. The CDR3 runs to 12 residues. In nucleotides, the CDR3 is TGTGCCAGCAGCAAAGACAGGGTCGAGCAGTACTTC. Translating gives CASSKDRVEQYF.

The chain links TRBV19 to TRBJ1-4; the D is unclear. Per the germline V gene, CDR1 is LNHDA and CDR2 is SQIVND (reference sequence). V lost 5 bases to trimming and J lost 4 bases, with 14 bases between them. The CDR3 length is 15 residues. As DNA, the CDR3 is TGTGCCAGTAGTCTTGGACCTCTTATTAATGAAAAACTGTTTTTT. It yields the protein CASSLGPLINEKLFF.

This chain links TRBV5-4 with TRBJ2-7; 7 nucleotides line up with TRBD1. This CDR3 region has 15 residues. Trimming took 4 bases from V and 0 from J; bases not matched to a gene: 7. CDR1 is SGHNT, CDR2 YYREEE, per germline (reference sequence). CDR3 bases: TGTGCCAGCAGCGCGACAGGGCTCCCCTCCTACGAGCAGTACTTC. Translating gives CASSATGLPSYEQYF.

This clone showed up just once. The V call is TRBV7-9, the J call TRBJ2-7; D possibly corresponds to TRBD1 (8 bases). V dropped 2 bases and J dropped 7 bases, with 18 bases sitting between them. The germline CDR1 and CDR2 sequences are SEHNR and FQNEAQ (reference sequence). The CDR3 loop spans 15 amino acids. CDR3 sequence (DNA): TGTGCCAGCAGCTTAATCCGACAGGGGAGGGAAGAGCAGTACTTC. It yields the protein CASSLIRQGREEQYF.

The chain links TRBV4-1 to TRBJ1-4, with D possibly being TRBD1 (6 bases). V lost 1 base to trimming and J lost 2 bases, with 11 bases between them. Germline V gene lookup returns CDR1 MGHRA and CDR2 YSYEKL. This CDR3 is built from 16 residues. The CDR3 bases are TGCGCCAGCAGCCAAGGAGAAGGGGGGACTAATGAAAAACTGTTTTTT. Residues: CASSQGEGGTNEKLFF.

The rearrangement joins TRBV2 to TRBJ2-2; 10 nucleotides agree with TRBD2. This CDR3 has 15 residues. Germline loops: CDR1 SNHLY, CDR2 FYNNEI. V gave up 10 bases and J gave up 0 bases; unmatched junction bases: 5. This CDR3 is CAKSSGGSNTGELFF. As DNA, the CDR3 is TGTGCCAAAAGTAGCGGGGGGTCGAACACCGGGGAGCTGTTTTTT.

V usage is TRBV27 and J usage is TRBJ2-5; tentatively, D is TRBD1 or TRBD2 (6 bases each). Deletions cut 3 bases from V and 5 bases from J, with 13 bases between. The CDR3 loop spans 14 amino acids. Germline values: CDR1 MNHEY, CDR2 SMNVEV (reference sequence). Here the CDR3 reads CASSFGGPRETQYF. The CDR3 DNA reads TGTGCCAGCAGTTTCGGGGGCCCCCGGGAGACCCAGTACTTC.

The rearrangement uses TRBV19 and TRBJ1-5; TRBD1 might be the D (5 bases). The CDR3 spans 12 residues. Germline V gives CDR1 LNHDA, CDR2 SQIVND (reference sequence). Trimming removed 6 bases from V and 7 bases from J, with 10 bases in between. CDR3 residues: CASSSGMQPQHF. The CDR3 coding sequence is TGTGCCAGTAGCTCAGGGATGCAGCCCCAGCATTTT.

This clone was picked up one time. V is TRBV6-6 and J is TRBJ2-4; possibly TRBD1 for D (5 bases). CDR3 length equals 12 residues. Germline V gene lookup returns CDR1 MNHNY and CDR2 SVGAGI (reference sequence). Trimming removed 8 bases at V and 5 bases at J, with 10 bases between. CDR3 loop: CASEGRENIQYF. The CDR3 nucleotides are TGTGCCAGCGAAGGCAGGGAAAACATTCAGTACTTC.

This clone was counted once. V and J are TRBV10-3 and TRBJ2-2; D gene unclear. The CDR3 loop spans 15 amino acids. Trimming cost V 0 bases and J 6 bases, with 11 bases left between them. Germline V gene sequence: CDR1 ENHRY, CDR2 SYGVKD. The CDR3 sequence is CAISESAGGPGELFF. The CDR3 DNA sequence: TGTGCCATCAGTGAGTCGGCAGGTGGGCCCGGGGAGCTGTTTTTT.

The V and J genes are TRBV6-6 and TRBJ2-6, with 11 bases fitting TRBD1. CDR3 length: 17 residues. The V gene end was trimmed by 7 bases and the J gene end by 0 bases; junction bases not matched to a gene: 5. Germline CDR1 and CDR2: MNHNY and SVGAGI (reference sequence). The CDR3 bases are TGTGCCAGCACTCGCGGGACAGGGGGCTCTGGGGCCAACGTCCTGACTTTC. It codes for CASTRGTGGSGANVLTF.

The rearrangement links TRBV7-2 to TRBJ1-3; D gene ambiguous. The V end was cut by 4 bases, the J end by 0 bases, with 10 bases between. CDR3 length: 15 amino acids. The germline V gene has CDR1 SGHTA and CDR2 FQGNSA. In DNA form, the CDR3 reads TGTGCCAGCAGCTCCGGTATCAGCTCTGGAAACACCATATATTTT. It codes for CASSSGISSGNTIYF.

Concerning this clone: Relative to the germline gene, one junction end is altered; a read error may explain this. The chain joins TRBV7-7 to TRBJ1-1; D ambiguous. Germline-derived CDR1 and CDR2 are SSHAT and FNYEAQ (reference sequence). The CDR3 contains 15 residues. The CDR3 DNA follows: TGTGCTAGCACCCCTATGGCAGCGCCTAACACTGAAGCTTTCTTT. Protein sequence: CASTPMAAPNTEAFF.

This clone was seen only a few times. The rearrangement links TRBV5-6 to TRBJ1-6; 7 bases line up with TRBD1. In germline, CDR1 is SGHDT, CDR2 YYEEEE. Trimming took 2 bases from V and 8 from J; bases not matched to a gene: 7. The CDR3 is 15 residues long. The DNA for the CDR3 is TGTGCCAGCAGCTTCATGGACAGGTTTGATTCACCCCTCCACTTT. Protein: CASSFMDRFDSPLHF.

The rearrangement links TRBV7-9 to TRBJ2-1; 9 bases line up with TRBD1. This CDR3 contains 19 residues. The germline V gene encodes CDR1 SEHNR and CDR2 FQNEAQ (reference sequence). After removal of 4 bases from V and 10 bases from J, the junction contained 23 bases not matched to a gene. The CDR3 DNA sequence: TGTGCCAGCAGCTCTCTACTTAACAGGGGGCGCGGGATTGCTTGGGAGCAGTTCTTC. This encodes CASSSLLNRGRGIAWEQFF.

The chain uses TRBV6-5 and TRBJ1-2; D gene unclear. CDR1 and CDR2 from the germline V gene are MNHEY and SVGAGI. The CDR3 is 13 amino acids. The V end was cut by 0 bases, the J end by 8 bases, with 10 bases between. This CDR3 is CASSYSGSEGYTF. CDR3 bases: TGTGCCAGCAGTTACTCGGGGAGCGAAGGCTACACCTTC.

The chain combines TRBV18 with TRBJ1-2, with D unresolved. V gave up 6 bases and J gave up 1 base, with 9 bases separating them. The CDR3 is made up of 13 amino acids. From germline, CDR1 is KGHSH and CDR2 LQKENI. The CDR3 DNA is TGTGCCAGCTCTTGGGAGCTTAACTATGGCTACACCTTC. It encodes CASSWELNYGYTF.

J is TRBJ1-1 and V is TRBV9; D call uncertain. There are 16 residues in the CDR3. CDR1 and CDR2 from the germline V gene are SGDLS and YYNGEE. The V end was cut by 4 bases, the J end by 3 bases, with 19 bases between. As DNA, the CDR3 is TGTGCCAGCAGCCCTGGGAGGTCAGCCCCCTACACTGAAGCTTTCTTT. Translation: CASSPGRSAPYTEAFF.

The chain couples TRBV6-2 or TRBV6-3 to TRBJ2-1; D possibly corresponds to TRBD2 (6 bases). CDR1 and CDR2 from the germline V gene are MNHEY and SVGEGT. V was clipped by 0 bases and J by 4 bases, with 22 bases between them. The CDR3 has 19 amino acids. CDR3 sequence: CASSYSMLLARKAYNEQFF. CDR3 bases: TGTGCCAGCAGTTACTCGATGCTACTAGCCCGAAAAGCATACAATGAGCAGTTCTTC.